The 22 T cell receptor beta chains listed next were all sequenced from one sample in a study of cytomegalovirus exposure and HLA in healthy donors. PCR used 60 Vbeta primers and 13 Jbeta primers. Here immunoSEQ multiplex PCR was the method, and the copy in TCRdb shows in-frame clones only, minus some. The table shows approximately 160,000 clones, with 70% occurring only once. Sequencing was done on a sample of PBMCs. The receptors derive from a man between 18 and 35 years old in good health and CMV-seropositive.

This clone was counted only a few times. V usage is TRBV13 and J usage is TRBJ2-6, with D possibly being TRBD2 (5 bases). This CDR3 is 20 amino acids long. Trimming cost V 0 bases and J 0 bases, with 18 bases left between them. Germline V gene data show CDR1 as PRHDT and CDR2 as FYEKMQ (reference sequence). The CDR3 sequence is CASSLGAPGNLYSGANVLTF. As DNA, the CDR3 is TGTGCCAGCAGCTTAGGGGCTCCGGGGAACCTTTACTCTGGGGCCAACGTCCTGACTTTC.

The chain has TRBV13 and TRBJ1-2; D is uncertain. CDR3 length equals 12 residues. V was cut by 3 bases and J by 4 bases, with 6 bases left in between. Germline V CDR1 and CDR2: PRHDT, FYEKMQ (reference sequence). CDR3: CASSLVSYGYTF. The CDR3 DNA reads TGTGCCAGCAGCTTGGTGAGCTATGGCTACACCTTC.

The chain links TRBV28 to TRBJ1-1; no reliable D call. CDR1 and CDR2 from the germline V gene are MDHEN and SYDVKM. CDR3 length: 15 residues. The V gene lost 5 bases and the J gene lost 3 bases, with 16 bases spanning the gap. CDR3 DNA sequence: TGTGCCAGCAGTCCCGTTAGAGGCGTCGACACTGAAGCTTTCTTT. Protein: CASSPVRGVDTEAFF.

The rearrangement joins TRBV27 to TRBJ1-6; D might be TRBD1 (5 bases). V lost 5 bases, J lost 2 bases, and 10 bases lay in between. The CDR3 loop spans 15 amino acids. Germline CDR1 is MNHEY and CDR2 is SMNVEV (reference sequence). The CDR3 region is CASSLGVTYNSPLHF. The CDR3 DNA reads as TGTGCCAGCAGTCTAGGGGTGACCTATAATTCACCCCTCCACTTT.

This clone was recorded a few times. This chain uses TRBV11-3 with TRBJ1-2, with a weak D call TRBD1 (5 bases). This CDR3 spans 13 amino acids. Trimming stripped 5 bases from V and 4 bases from J, with 11 bases between. Per the germline V gene, CDR1 is SGHNT and CDR2 is YENEEA. The CDR3, as DNA: TGTGCCAGCAGCCTCGACAGACTCTATGGCTACACCTTC. This gives the protein CASSLDRLYGYTF.

The chain carries TRBV19 and TRBJ1-1; D might be TRBD1 (5 bases). V lost 7 bases, J lost 8 bases, and 11 bases lay in between. CDR1 and CDR2 from the germline V gene are LNHDA and SQIVND (reference sequence). The CDR3 totals 11 residues. The CDR3: CASKGGAEAFF. CDR3 bases: TGTGCCAGTAAGGGTGGGGCCGAAGCTTTCTTT. The variable domain in full, completed from reference TRBV19 and TRBJ1-1, reads DGGITQSPKYLFRKEGQNVTLSCEQNLNHDAMYWYRQDPGQGLRLIYYSQIVNDFQKGDIAEGYSVSREKKESFPLTVTSAQKNPTAFYLCASKGGAEAFFGQGTRLTVV.

The rearrangement uses TRBV19 and TRBJ1-2; 7 positions agree with TRBD1. V was pared by 6 bases and J by 8 bases, with 12 bases of the junction left unmatched. The CDR3 consists of 14 residues. Germline CDR1 and CDR2: LNHDA and SQIVND (reference sequence). DNA of the CDR3: TGTGCCAGTAGGTTAGGACAGGAGAGTCGAGGCTACACCTTC. Its translation: CASRLGQESRGYTF.

This clone has more than one count but fewer than ten. V is TRBV5-1 and J is TRBJ2-1; weak D call: TRBD2 (6 bases). Trimming removed 4 bases from V and 3 bases from J, with 11 bases in between. Looked up from germline, CDR1 is SGHRS and CDR2 is YFSETQ. CDR3 length: 14 residues. CDR3 in amino acids: CASSAGTGYNEQFF. The CDR3, as DNA: TGCGCCAGCAGCGCGGGGACTGGCTACAATGAGCAGTTCTTC.

This chain links TRBV11-1 with TRBJ1-4, with D unclear. V was clipped by 6 bases and J by 10 bases, with 15 bases between them. Germline V CDR1 and CDR2: SGHAT, FQDESV (reference sequence). The CDR3 contains 13 residues. CDR3 DNA: TGTGCCAGCAGAGGACCGTCCGAGGGAAAACTGTTTTTT. It translates to CASRGPSEGKLFF.

The chain uses TRBV9 and TRBJ2-1, with TRBD2 as a possible D gene (5 bases). The germline V gene has CDR1 SGDLS and CDR2 YYNGEE. Trimming took off 0 bases at V and 0 bases at J, with 7 bases between the two ends. The CDR3 contains 15 residues. CDR3 sequence reads: CASSVGGYSYNEQFF. The CDR3 nucleotides are TGTGCCAGCAGCGTAGGCGGGTACTCCTACAATGAGCAGTTCTTC.

The chain employs TRBV9 and TRBJ1-3, with a tentative D call TRBD1 (5 bases). This CDR3 comprises 15 residues. Germline V gives CDR1 SGDLS, CDR2 YYNGEE. Trimming took off 4 bases at V and 8 bases at J, with 19 bases between the two ends. CDR3 DNA: TGTGCCAGCAGCCCCGCGACTGCGGCCAGGGACACCATATATTTT. Translation: CASSPATAARDTIYF.

The rearrangement uses TRBV27 and TRBJ1-3; TRBD1 might be the D (6 bases). Trimming pared 6 bases from V and 2 bases from J, leaving 8 bases between. The CDR3 consists of 13 residues. Germline V gives CDR1 MNHEY, CDR2 SMNVEV (reference sequence). Here the CDR3 reads CASRQGAGNTIYF. In DNA form, the CDR3 reads TGTGCCAGCAGACAGGGAGCTGGAAACACCATATATTTT.

This clone was seen only a few times. The chain has TRBV5-1 and TRBJ2-1; no clear D gene. The CDR3 loop spans 16 amino acids. The V end was cut by 0 bases, the J end by 0 bases, with 10 bases between. Germline V gene data show CDR1 as SGHRS and CDR2 as YFSETQ. The CDR3 bases are TGCGCCAGCAGCTTGGTTGCGCAAAGCTCCTACAATGAGCAGTTCTTC. It yields the protein CASSLVAQSSYNEQFF. Looking up the rest from reference TRBV5-1 and TRBJ2-1 gives the full variable domain: KAGVTQTPRYLIKTRGQQVTLSCSPISGHRSVSWYQQTPGQGLQFLFEYFSETQRNKGNFPGRFSGRQFSNSRSEMNVSTLELGDSALYLCASSLVAQSSYNEQFFGPGTRLTVL.

About this clone: In the same sample, other DNA sequences code for this CDR3. The genes are TRBV6-1 and TRBJ1-5, with no clear D. Germline CDR1 is MNHNS and CDR2 is SASEGT. CDR3 length: 14 amino acids. V shed 0 bases and J shed 4 bases, with 7 bases lying between them. CDR3 DNA sequence: TGTGCCAGCAGTGAAGCAGGAGGGAATCAGCCCCAGCATTTT. This codes for CASSEAGGNQPQHF.

This clone occurred once. This chain links TRBV6-1 with TRBJ2-3, with TRBD2 identical over 9 bases. The CDR3 has 15 residues. Germline V lookup: CDR1 MNHNS, CDR2 SASEGT. Trimming at V came to 0 bases and at J to 14 bases, leaving 12 bases not matched to a gene. The CDR3 coding sequence is TGTGCCAGCAGTGAAGCCCCCTCGGCTAGCGGGGTTGGGTATTTT. It translates to CASSEAPSASGVGYF.

The V gene is TRBV21-1, the J gene TRBJ2-7; no DNA check was done on the table's D call, TRBD2. TRBV21-1 is listed as a pseudogene. The CDR3 length is 13 residues. CDR3 in DNA: TGTGCCAGCAGCAAGAATGAGGGCTACGAGCAGTACGTC. Its translation: CASSKNEGYEQYV.

The chain carries TRBV7-9 and TRBJ1-2, with D unclear. The CDR3 runs to 16 residues. Germline CDR1 and CDR2: SEHNR and FQNEAQ (reference sequence). V lost 7 bases and J lost 0, with 18 bases in between. The CDR3 DNA is TGTGCCAGCATGACCGAGAGGGTTGGGGCTAACTATGGCTACACCTTC. Protein product: CASMTERVGANYGYTF.

This sequence joins TRBV14 and TRBJ2-7; 8 bases agree with TRBD2. Germline-derived CDR1 and CDR2 are SGHDN and FVKESK. Germline trimming cut 5 bases from V and 2 bases from J; bases unmatched to any gene: 8. The CDR3 is made up of 15 amino acids. In DNA form, the CDR3 reads TGTGCCAGCAGCGTTGAAAGCGGGGGCCCCTACGAGCAGTACGTC. It yields the protein CASSVESGGPYEQYV.

The V and J genes are TRBV30 and TRBJ2-1; possible D gene TRBD2, 5 bases. The V end lost 0 bases, the J end lost 0 bases, and 9 bases lay between the germline ends. CDR1 and CDR2 (germline): GTSNPN, SVGIG (reference sequence). CDR3 size: 15 residues. The chain's CDR3 is CAWSVGGSSYNEQFF. The CDR3 DNA follows: TGTGCCTGGAGTGTGGGTGGGAGCTCCTACAATGAGCAGTTCTTC.

The genes are TRBV7-2 and TRBJ1-6; a possible D gene is TRBD1 (5 bases). V lost 6 bases and J 8 bases, leaving 17 bases between the germline ends. CDR3 size: 15 residues. In germline, CDR1 is SGHTA, CDR2 FQGNSA. The CDR3 protein is CASRPGGRVDSPLHF. CDR3 sequence (DNA): TGTGCCAGCAGACCGGGGGGGAGGGTTGATTCACCCCTCCACTTT.

This chain links TRBV27 with TRBJ2-5; no firm D call. The germline V and J ends were trimmed by 8 bases and 3 bases, with 10 bases remaining between them. This CDR3 has 12 residues. Germline V CDR1 and CDR2: MNHEY, SMNVEV (reference sequence). The CDR3 region has the DNA TGTGCCAGCGGAGTTGTGAAAGAGACCCAGTACTTC. This sequence encodes CASGVVKETQYF.

Here the CDR3 reads CASSHDSSTDTQYF. The DNA for the CDR3 is TGTGCCAGCAGCCACGACTCCTCCACAGATACGCAGTATTTT. This chain uses TRBV11-3 with TRBJ2-3, with unresolved D. CDR3 length: 14 residues. CDR1 SGHNT and CDR2 YENEEA come from the germline V gene. The ends were cut back, 5 bases at V and 2 bases at J, with 11 bases in the middle.